Below are 24 T cell receptor beta chains sequenced from a single sample in a study of cytotoxic CD8 clonotypes in ibrutinib-treated CLL. TCRdb's table, derived via immunoSEQ multiplex PCR, lists solely in-frame clones and lacks some. The profile shows approximately 130,000 clones, approximately 81% of them singletons. Sequences were derived from PBMCs, sampled after 24 months of ibrutinib treatment. These receptors came from a human donor with chronic lymphocytic leukemia.

This clone was found a few times. The V and J genes are TRBV5-1 and TRBJ1-1, with 8 bases matching TRBD1. The CDR3 consists of 16 residues. Per germline, CDR1 SGHRS and CDR2 YFSETQ. Trimming removed 4 bases from V and 2 bases from J; junction bases left unmatched: 10. CDR3 nucleotide sequence: TGCGCCAGCAGCCCGGACAGGGTTTTGGGAAACACTGAAGCTTTCTTT. Encoded protein: CASSPDRVLGNTEAFF.

The CDR3 reads CASSLDRAGPQHF. Here the CDR3 DNA reads TGTGCCAGCAGCTTAGACCGGGCGGGGCCCCAGCATTTT. This chain joins TRBV7-2 and TRBJ1-5; D gene unclear. V was shortened by 1 base and J by 9 bases, with 10 bases between the two germline ends. CDR1 is SGHTA and CDR2 is FQGNSA in the germline V gene. The length of the CDR3 is 13 residues.

J is TRBJ1-6 and V is TRBV5-4; 9 bases are a match to TRBD1. J gave up 7 bases and V 2 bases, and 4 bases lay outside the gene matches. This CDR3 has 15 amino acids. Germline loops: CDR1 SGHNT, CDR2 YYREEE (reference sequence). DNA of the CDR3: TGTGCCAGCAGCTTAGGGACAGGGTTCAATTCACCCCTCCACTTT. Translated, it gives CASSLGTGFNSPLHF.

The chain uses TRBV18 and TRBJ2-7, with 7 bases identical to TRBD1. Germline V gene data show CDR1 as KGHSH and CDR2 as LQKENI. This CDR3 contains 14 residues. J was trimmed by 2 bases and V by 3 bases; bases with no gene match: 4. CDR3 in amino acids: CASSPGTATYEQYF. In DNA, the CDR3 is TGTGCCAGCTCACCGGGGACAGCTACCTACGAGCAGTACTTC. Full variable domain (outside the CDR3, taken from reference TRBV18 and TRBJ2-7): NAGVMQNPRHLVRRRGQEARLRCSPMKGHSHVYWYRQLPEEGLKFMVYLQKENIIDESGMPKERFSAEFPKEGPSILRIQQVVRGDSAAYFCASSPGTATYEQYFGPGTRLTVT.

This clone appeared once. The chain is built from TRBV6-1 and TRBJ2-5; D unclear. CDR1 is MNHNS, CDR2 SASEGT, per germline. V lost 8 bases and J lost 0, with 7 bases in between. The CDR3 covers 12 residues. CDR3 bases: TGTGCCAGCGGGGTTTACCAAGAGACCCAGTACTTC. Protein product: CASGVYQETQYF.

This clone was counted a single time. The rearrangement uses TRBV5-1 and TRBJ2-7; 8 bases agree with TRBD1. Unmatched junction bases numbered 7, after V lost 0 bases and J lost 5 bases. The V gene's germline CDR1 is SGHRS and CDR2 YFSETQ. This CDR3 region has 15 residues. CDR3 sequence: CASSLETGVFHEQYF. The CDR3 nucleotides read TGCGCCAGCAGCTTGGAGACAGGGGTTTTCCACGAGCAGTACTTC.

The chain combines TRBV18 with TRBJ1-1; the D gene is possibly TRBD1 (5 bases). The CDR3 spans 15 residues. Germline CDR1 KGHSH, CDR2 LQKENI. V lost 2 bases to trimming and J lost 4 bases, with 14 bases between them. The CDR3, as DNA: TGTGCCAGCTCACCAGTCCAGGGTGGCGGCACTGAAGCTTTCTTT. The encoded protein is CASSPVQGGGTEAFF.

The gene calls are TRBV11-3 and TRBJ2-5; unclear D gene. CDR1 is SGHNT and CDR2 is YENEEA in the germline V gene. CDR3 length equals 13 residues. The V gene lost 2 bases and the J gene lost 2 bases, with 6 bases spanning the gap. The CDR3 region has the DNA TGTGCCAGCAGCTTATCACAGCAAGAGACCCAGTACTTC. Amino acid sequence: CASSLSQQETQYF.

Notes on this clone: The sample has other DNA sequences that encode this CDR3 too. The V and J genes are TRBV18 and TRBJ2-7; no definite D call. The CDR3 runs to 13 residues. Trimming stripped 3 bases from V and 0 bases from J, with 6 bases between. Germline V lookup: CDR1 KGHSH, CDR2 LQKENI. The CDR3, as DNA: TGTGCCAGCTCACCCCAGAGCTCCTACGAGCAGTACTTC. Translation gives CASSPQSSYEQYF.

The rearrangement links TRBV18 to TRBJ2-3; 8 bases align to TRBD1. The CDR3 consists of 16 residues. With V trimmed by 3 bases and J by 1 base, 6 bases remained unmatched. Germline CDR1 KGHSH, CDR2 LQKENI. The CDR3 DNA sequence: TGTGCCAGCTCACCGTGGACAGGGCAGGGCACAGATACGCAGTATTTT. This codes for CASSPWTGQGTDTQYF.

This clone showed up just once. J is TRBJ1-2 and V is TRBV7-9; no definite D call. The CDR3 covers 13 residues. Germline CDR1 is SEHNR and CDR2 is FQNEAQ (reference sequence). The V and J ends lost 5 bases and 7 bases respectively, with 14 bases between them. The CDR3 spells CASSKIRGRGYTF. The CDR3 region has the DNA TGTGCCAGCAGCAAAATCCGGGGTCGTGGCTACACCTTC.

This chain joins TRBV9 and TRBJ2-6; 11 nucleotides line up with TRBD1. This CDR3 has 19 residues. CDR1 SGDLS and CDR2 YYNGEE come from the germline V gene. V was clipped by 1 base and J by 4 bases; unmatched bases: 10. CDR3 sequence (DNA): TGTGCCAGCAGCGTATTCTCCGGGACAGGGGGGGCCGGGGCCAACGTCCTGACTTTC. It is translated as CASSVFSGTGGAGANVLTF. The entire variable domain, with the rest obtained from reference TRBV9 and TRBJ2-6, is as follows: DSGVTQTPKHLITATGQRVTLRCSPRSGDLSVYWYQQSLDQGLQFLIQYYNGEERAKGNILERFSAQQFPDLHSELNLSSLELGDSALYFCASSVFSGTGGAGANVLTFGAGSRLTVL.

The V and J genes are TRBV19 and TRBJ1-2; D is unclear. The CDR3 spans 16 residues. The V gene's germline CDR1 is LNHDA and CDR2 SQIVND (reference sequence). V lost 3 bases, J lost 2 bases, and 16 bases lay in between. The CDR3 sequence is CASSMSWALRNYGYTF. CDR3 coding DNA: TGTGCCAGTAGTATGTCGTGGGCACTTCGCAACTATGGCTACACCTTC. Full variable domain (missing parts from reference TRBV19 and TRBJ1-2): DGGITQSPKYLFRKEGQNVTLSCEQNLNHDAMYWYRQDPGQGLRLIYYSQIVNDFQKGDIAEGYSVSREKKESFPLTVTSAQKNPTAFYLCASSMSWALRNYGYTFGSGTRLTVV.

The V gene is TRBV6-6, the J gene TRBJ1-5; D is unclear. This CDR3 region has 16 residues. V was pared by 0 bases and J by 2 bases, with 11 bases between. In germline, CDR1 is MNHNY, CDR2 SVGAGI (reference sequence). CDR3 nucleotide sequence: TGTGCCAGCAGTTACTCGGGGATGTTTGGCAATCAGCCCCAGCATTTT. Protein: CASSYSGMFGNQPQHF.

The chain joins TRBV7-2 to TRBJ1-2; maybe TRBD1 (5 bases). The germline V and J ends were trimmed by 5 bases and 2 bases, with 12 bases remaining between them. Germline values: CDR1 SGHTA, CDR2 FQGNSA. The CDR3 runs to 14 residues. This CDR3 is CASSEKTENYGYTF. The CDR3 bases are TGTGCCAGCAGCGAAAAGACAGAGAACTATGGCTACACCTTC.

The count of this clone is one. The chain uses TRBV5-3 and TRBJ2-7; D is ambiguous. TRBV5-3 is classed as an ORF, of uncertain function. The germline V and J ends were trimmed by 2 bases and 9 bases, with 9 bases remaining between them. This CDR3 is 11 amino acids long. The CDR3 region has the DNA TGTGCCAGAAGCTTACTTCAAGGGCAGTACTTC. Translated: CARSLLQGQYF.

The V gene is TRBV6-4, the J gene TRBJ1-5; no reliable D call. Between the trimmed V and J ends, which lost 4 bases and 5 bases, there was a span of 9 bases. CDR1 MRHNA and CDR2 SNTAGT come from the germline V gene. The CDR3 covers 13 residues. The CDR3 loop reads CASSAAWDQPQHF. The CDR3 DNA sequence: TGTGCCAGCAGTGCCGCGTGGGATCAGCCCCAGCATTTT.

The rearrangement uses TRBV2 and TRBJ1-2; D unresolved. CDR1 and CDR2 from the germline V gene are SNHLY and FYNNEI. Trimming removed 0 bases from V and 4 bases from J, with 12 bases in between. The CDR3 has 15 residues. The CDR3 spells CASSEAFGVSYGYTF. CDR3 nucleotide sequence: TGTGCCAGCAGTGAAGCGTTTGGGGTGAGCTATGGCTACACCTTC.

The chain combines TRBV19 with TRBJ1-4; 8 nucleotides align to TRBD1. Looked up from germline, CDR1 is LNHDA and CDR2 is SQIVND (reference sequence). There are 15 residues in the CDR3. V lost 9 bases and J lost 7; bases outside the gene matches: 13. This CDR3 reads CASSPTGGVREKLFF. DNA of the CDR3: TGTGCCAGCAGCCCAACAGGGGGAGTACGTGAAAAACTGTTTTTT.

This clone came up a few times. This chain connects TRBV27 to TRBJ2-5; maybe TRBD2 (7 bases). Trimming took 2 bases from V and 4 from J, leaving 11 bases between them. In germline, CDR1 is MNHEY, CDR2 SMNVEV (reference sequence). The CDR3 runs to 14 residues. In nucleotides, the CDR3 is TGTGCCAGCAGTTTAGTGGGGGGGGCAGAGACCCAGTACTTC. It yields the protein CASSLVGGAETQYF.

Remarks on this clone: At the DNA level, this CDR3 is encoded by other sequences in the same sample as well. The V and J genes are TRBV20-1 and TRBJ2-3; D gene unclear. V was trimmed by 6 bases and J by 1 base, leaving 5 bases between them. CDR3 length: 11 amino acids. CDR1 is DFQATT, CDR2 SNEGSKA, per germline (reference sequence). The CDR3 sequence: CSATRTDTQYF. As DNA, the CDR3 is TGCAGTGCCACCCGCACAGATACGCAGTATTTT.

This rearrangement joins TRBV18 to TRBJ2-2; tentative D call: TRBD2 (6 bases). V was pared by 1 base and J by 5 bases, with 8 bases between. Germline V CDR1 and CDR2: KGHSH, LQKENI. The CDR3 loop spans 14 amino acids. CDR3 protein: CASSPRRETGELFF. The CDR3 bases are TGTGCCAGCTCACCACGGAGGGAGACCGGGGAGCTGTTTTTT.

This chain connects TRBV7-2 to TRBJ1-5; 8 nucleotides align to TRBD1. The ends lost 4 bases at V and 7 bases at J; junction bases unmatched: 6. The V gene's germline CDR1 is SGHTA and CDR2 FQGNSA. The CDR3 sequence is 14 residues long. CDR3 amino acids: CASSSDRGGQPQHF. In DNA form, the CDR3 reads TGTGCCAGCAGCTCAGACAGGGGAGGGCAGCCCCAGCATTTT.

The chain has TRBV27 and TRBJ1-4; 10 nucleotides line up with TRBD1. CDR1 MNHEY and CDR2 SMNVEV come from the germline V gene (reference sequence). V lost 4 bases, J lost 7 bases, and 6 bases stayed unmatched. CDR3 size: 15 residues. The CDR3 DNA reads as TGTGCCAGCAGTTGGGGGACAGGGGTTGGTGAAAAACTGTTTTTT. Protein product: CASSWGTGVGEKLFF.